These T cell receptor beta chains were read from a single sample in a study of cytomegalovirus exposure and HLA in healthy donors. Repertoires were generated with immunoSEQ multiplex PCR, while TCRdb's copy carries only in-frame clones and drops some. The sample has about 200,000 clones, roughly three quarters seen once. What was sequenced was PBMCs. These receptors all stem from a woman between 25 and 40 years old in good health and CMV-seronegative. Each CDR3 is given with its conserved first and last residue. A D gene is named only where the DNA matches it firmly. Clone size is stated in some rows and not others, as once, few, many or a class when expanded.

CDR3: CAIRGQVLTDTQYF; size: NA; J: TRBJ2-3; V: TRBV10-3; D: TRBD1
CDR3: CASSLGLAGAETQYF; size: NA; J: TRBJ2-5; V: TRBV6-5; D: TRBD2
CDR3: CASSRPGTAASSPEAFF; size: NA; J: TRBJ1-1; V: TRBV7-2; D: TRBD1
CDR3: CASSWRGTQGNTIYF; size: NA; J: TRBJ1-3; V: TRBV7-8; D: NA
CDR3: CASSPRGRANFNYGYTF; size: NA; J: TRBJ1-2; V: TRBV27; D: NA
CDR3: CASSYSTDSEAFF; size: NA; J: TRBJ1-1; V: TRBV6-6; D: NA
CDR3: CASSQVGQNYGYTF; size: few; J: TRBJ1-2; V: TRBV4-1; D: TRBD1
CDR3: CSVEAPGGTYEQYF; size: NA; J: TRBJ2-7; V: TRBV29-1; D: NA
CDR3: CASSKVRGALSEQYF; size: NA; J: TRBJ2-7; V: TRBV11-2; D: NA
CDR3: CASNEGAPLSYEQYF; size: NA; J: TRBJ2-7; V: TRBV5-1; D: TRBD1
CDR3: CASSWDRAYGYTF; size: NA; J: TRBJ1-2; V: TRBV5-1; D: TRBD1
CDR3: CASSFKTGAYGYTF; size: NA; J: TRBJ1-2; V: TRBV7-2; D: NA
CDR3: CASSYTGAYGYTF; size: once; J: TRBJ1-2; V: TRBV6-6; D: NA
CDR3: CASSGTGTGNQPQHF; size: NA; J: TRBJ1-5; V: TRBV19; D: TRBD1
CDR3: CASSLGVAGNEKLFF; size: NA; J: TRBJ1-4; V: TRBV5-1; D: NA
CDR3: CAWSLLQGNTEAFF; size: few; J: TRBJ1-1; V: TRBV30; D: NA
CDR3: CASTPGTYGEQFF; size: NA; J: TRBJ2-1; V: TRBV27; D: NA
CDR3: CASSLVSGGRVGELFF; size: NA; J: TRBJ2-2; V: TRBV7-6; D: TRBD2
CDR3: CASIPDRGGHEQYF; size: NA; J: TRBJ2-7; V: TRBV5-4; D: TRBD1
CDR3: CASSGGSSSYNEQFF; size: NA; J: TRBJ2-1; V: TRBV2; D: TRBD2
CDR3: CASSETWVGGGELFF; size: NA; J: TRBJ2-2; V: TRBV6-5; D: NA
CDR3: CASSPQLTENYGYTF; size: NA; J: TRBJ1-2; V: TRBV9; D: NA
CDR3: CASSPLRTGRNSPLHF; size: NA; J: TRBJ1-6; V: TRBV18; D: TRBD1
CDR3: CASSIAKEPELTNYGYTF; size: NA; J: TRBJ1-2; V: TRBV19; D: NA